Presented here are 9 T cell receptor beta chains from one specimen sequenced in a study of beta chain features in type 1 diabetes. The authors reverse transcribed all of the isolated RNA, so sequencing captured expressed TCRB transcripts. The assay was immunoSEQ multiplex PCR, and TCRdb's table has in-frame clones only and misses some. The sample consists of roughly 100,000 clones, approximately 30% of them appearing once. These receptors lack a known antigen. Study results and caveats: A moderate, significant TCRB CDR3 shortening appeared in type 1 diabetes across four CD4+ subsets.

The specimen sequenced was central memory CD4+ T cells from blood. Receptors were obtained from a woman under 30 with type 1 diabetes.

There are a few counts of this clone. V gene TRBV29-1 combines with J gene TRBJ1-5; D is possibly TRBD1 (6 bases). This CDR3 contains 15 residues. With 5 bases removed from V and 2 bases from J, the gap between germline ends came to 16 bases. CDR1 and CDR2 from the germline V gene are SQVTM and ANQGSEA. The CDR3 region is CSVTTGSSGNQPQHF. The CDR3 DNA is TGCAGCGTTACGACAGGAAGTTCTGGCAATCAGCCCCAGCATTTT.

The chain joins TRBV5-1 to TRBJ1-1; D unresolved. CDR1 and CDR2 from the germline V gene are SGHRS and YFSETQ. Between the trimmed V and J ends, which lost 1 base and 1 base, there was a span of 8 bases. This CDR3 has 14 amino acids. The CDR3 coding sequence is TGCGCCAGCAGCTTGAGGTCAGGGAACACTGAAGCTTTCTTT. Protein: CASSLRSGNTEAFF. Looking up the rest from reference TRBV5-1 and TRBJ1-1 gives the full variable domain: KAGVTQTPRYLIKTRGQQVTLSCSPISGHRSVSWYQQTPGQGLQFLFEYFSETQRNKGNFPGRFSGRQFSNSRSEMNVSTLELGDSALYLCASSLRSGNTEAFFGQGTRLTVV.

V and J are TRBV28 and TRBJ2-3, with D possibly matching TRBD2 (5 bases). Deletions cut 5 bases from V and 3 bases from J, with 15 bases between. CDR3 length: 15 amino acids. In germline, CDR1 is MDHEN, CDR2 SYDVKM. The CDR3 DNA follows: TGTGCCAGCAGTATTTTTGGAGGTGTAACAGATACGCAGTATTTT. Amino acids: CASSIFGGVTDTQYF.

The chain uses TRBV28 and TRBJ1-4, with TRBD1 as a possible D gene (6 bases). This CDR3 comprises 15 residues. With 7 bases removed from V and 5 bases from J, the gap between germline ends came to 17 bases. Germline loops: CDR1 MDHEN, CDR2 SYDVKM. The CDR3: CASNPRGAGNEKLFF. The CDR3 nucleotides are TGTGCCAGCAACCCCCGGGGGGCGGGAAATGAAAAACTGTTTTTT.

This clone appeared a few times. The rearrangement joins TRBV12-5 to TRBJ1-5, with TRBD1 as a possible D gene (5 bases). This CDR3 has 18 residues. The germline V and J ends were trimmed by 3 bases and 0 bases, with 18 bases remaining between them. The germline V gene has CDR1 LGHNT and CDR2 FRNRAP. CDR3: CASGFAAFMGHSNQPQHF. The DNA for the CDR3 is TGTGCTAGTGGTTTCGCCGCCTTCATGGGGCATAGCAATCAGCCCCAGCATTTT.

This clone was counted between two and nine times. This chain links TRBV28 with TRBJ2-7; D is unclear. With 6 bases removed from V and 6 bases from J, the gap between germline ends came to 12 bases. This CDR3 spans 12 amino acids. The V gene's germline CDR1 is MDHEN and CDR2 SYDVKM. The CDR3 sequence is CASSPDAGEQYF. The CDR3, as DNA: TGTGCCAGCAGCCCCGACGCAGGCGAGCAGTACTTC.

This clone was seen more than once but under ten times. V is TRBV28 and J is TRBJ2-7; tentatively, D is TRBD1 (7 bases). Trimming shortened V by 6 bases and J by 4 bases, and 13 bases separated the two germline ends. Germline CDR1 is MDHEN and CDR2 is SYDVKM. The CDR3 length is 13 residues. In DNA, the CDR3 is TGTGCCAGCAGGGGCAGGGGGGTGTACGAGCAGTACTTC. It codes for CASRGRGVYEQYF.

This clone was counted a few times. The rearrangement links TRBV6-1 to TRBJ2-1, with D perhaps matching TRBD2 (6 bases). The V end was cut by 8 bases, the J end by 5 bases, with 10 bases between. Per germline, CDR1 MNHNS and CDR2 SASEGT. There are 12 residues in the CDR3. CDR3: CASRDWNNEQFF. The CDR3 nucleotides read TGTGCCAGCCGGGACTGGAACAATGAGCAGTTCTTC.

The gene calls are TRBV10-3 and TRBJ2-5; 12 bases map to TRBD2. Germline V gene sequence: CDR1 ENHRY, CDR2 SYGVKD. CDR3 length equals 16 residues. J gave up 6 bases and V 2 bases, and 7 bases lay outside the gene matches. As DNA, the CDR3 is TGTGCCATCAGTGAGCCCCCTAGCGGGAGGGGAAAGACCCAGTACTTC. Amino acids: CAISEPPSGRGKTQYF.